The 28 T cell receptor beta chains below come from one sample, sequenced in a study of cytomegalovirus exposure and HLA in healthy donors. PCR used 60 Vbeta primers and 13 Jbeta primers. Some clones are missing from TCRdb's copy, which holds only in-frame ones; the method was immunoSEQ multiplex PCR. Counted here are about 110,000 clones, around 64% occurring once; the ten biggest clones make up roughly 2%. The source material was PBMCs. The receptor set was obtained from a woman aged 30 to 39 in good health and CMV-seronegative.

The chain has TRBV4-1 and TRBJ1-1; a weak D match, TRBD1 (6 bases). The germline V gene has CDR1 MGHRA and CDR2 YSYEKL. V was shortened by 0 bases and J by 3 bases, with 11 bases between the two germline ends. This CDR3 has 15 amino acids. The CDR3 is CASSQERGAHTEAFF. For the CDR3, the DNA is TGCGCCAGCAGCCAAGAGCGGGGGGCTCACACTGAAGCTTTCTTT.

This clone was counted only a few times. The chain recombines TRBV14 with TRBJ1-2; 11 nucleotides match TRBD1. Losses at the gene ends were 3 bases for V and 6 bases for J; bases not matched to a gene: 18. Germline loops: CDR1 SGHDN, CDR2 FVKESK. The CDR3 has 19 amino acids. CDR3 protein: CASSHRPRTLRTGGDGYTF. CDR3 bases: TGTGCCAGCAGCCACCGACCCCGAACTTTGCGGACAGGGGGCGATGGCTACACCTTC.

The CDR3 protein is CASSLPPGGAAKNIQYF. In nucleotides, the CDR3 is TGTGCCAGCAGTTTACCCCCCGGGGGGGCGGCCAAAAACATTCAGTACTTC. The chain combines TRBV27 with TRBJ2-4, with TRBD2 matching 8 bases. Germline CDR1 MNHEY, CDR2 SMNVEV (reference sequence). The CDR3 spans 17 residues. Trimming took 2 bases from V and 1 from J; bases not matched to a gene: 7.

The chain couples TRBV5-6 to TRBJ2-7, with 7 bases lining up with TRBD1. CDR1 is SGHDT and CDR2 is YYEEEE in the germline V gene. V lost 1 base, J lost 3 bases, and 16 bases stayed unmatched. The CDR3 runs to 18 residues. This chain's CDR3 is CASSLRLKGTAINYEQYF. CDR3 nucleotide sequence: TGTGCCAGCAGCTTGCGACTGAAAGGGACAGCCATCAACTACGAGCAGTACTTC.

This clone was seen a handful of times. This rearrangement joins TRBV19 to TRBJ1-1, with D uncertain. Trimming took 3 bases from V and 5 from J, leaving 10 bases between them. This CDR3 contains 13 residues. Germline-derived CDR1 and CDR2 are LNHDA and SQIVND (reference sequence). The DNA for the CDR3 is TGTGCCAGTAGTATTGTCCGAGGGACTGAAGCTTTCTTT. Translation: CASSIVRGTEAFF.

This rearrangement joins TRBV5-8 to TRBJ2-7; 8 bases match TRBD1. The V gene's germline CDR1 is SGHTS and CDR2 YDEGEE. V was clipped by 1 base and J by 2 bases; unmatched bases: 5. The CDR3 is 15 amino acids. The CDR3 is CASSLRGQAAYEQYF. The CDR3 DNA reads as TGTGCCAGCAGCTTGAGGGGACAGGCCGCCTACGAGCAGTACTTC.

This clone has just one count. The V and J genes are TRBV5-1 and TRBJ2-1; 16 nucleotides match TRBD2. The CDR3 has 19 amino acids. V lost 0 bases, J lost 0 bases, and 3 bases stayed unmatched. The germline gives CDR1 SGHRS, CDR2 YFSETQ. CDR3 nucleotides: TGCGCCAGCAGCTTGGGGGGACTAGCGGGAGGGAGCTCCTACAATGAGCAGTTCTTC. Encoded protein: CASSLGGLAGGSSYNEQFF.

The genes are TRBV5-1 and TRBJ2-5, with 11 positions matching TRBD1. Germline CDR1 SGHRS, CDR2 YFSETQ. The CDR3 runs to 17 residues. The junction had 10 bases not matched to a gene; V was cut back by 0 bases and J by 6 bases. CDR3 sequence (DNA): TGCGCCAGCAGCTTGGCCCAAGGGACAGGGGGTGTTCAGACCCAGTACTTC. Its protein product is CASSLAQGTGGVQTQYF.

Note on this clone: Its ends do not fully match the called genes, so a read error is possible. This sequence joins TRBV7-2 and TRBJ2-7; 7 bases map to TRBD2. This CDR3 is 15 amino acids long. CDR1 and CDR2 from the germline V gene are SGHTA and FQGNSA. In DNA, the CDR3 is TGTGCCATCAGCTCCGCCGGGACTACCGTCTACGAGCAGTACTTC. It codes for CAISSAGTTVYEQYF.

The rearrangement links TRBV7-9 to TRBJ1-2; 7 nucleotides line up with TRBD1. CDR1 is SEHNR and CDR2 is FQNEAQ in the germline V gene (reference sequence). V lost 5 bases and J lost 4; bases outside the gene matches: 4. CDR3 length: 13 amino acids. Here the CDR3 DNA reads TGTGCCAGCAGCCCGACAGGGCCCTATGGCTACACCTTC. This gives the protein CASSPTGPYGYTF.

This clone was observed a single time. The V gene is TRBV7-2, the J gene TRBJ1-5, with 8 bases fitting TRBD1. The length of the CDR3 is 13 residues. Germline loops: CDR1 SGHTA, CDR2 FQGNSA. With 7 bases clipped from V and 3 bases from J, the junction kept 2 bases outside the gene matches. The CDR3 DNA reads as TGTGCCAGCAAGGGACAGGACAATCAGCCCCAGCATTTT. This gives the protein CASKGQDNQPQHF.

This clone was recorded only once. The V call is TRBV10-2, the J call TRBJ2-3; tentatively, D is TRBD1 (5 bases). The CDR3 contains 13 residues. V lost 5 bases and J lost 6, with 12 bases in between. The germline gives CDR1 WSHSY, CDR2 SAAADI. The CDR3 protein is CASSHQGYDTQYF. DNA of the CDR3: TGCGCCAGCAGTCACCAGGGTTACGATACGCAGTATTTT.

The rearrangement uses TRBV7-9 and TRBJ1-6; 7 positions match TRBD1. With 4 bases clipped from V and 1 base from J, the junction kept 4 bases outside the gene matches. The germline CDR1 and CDR2 sequences are SEHNR and FQNEAQ (reference sequence). This CDR3 comprises 16 residues. Here the CDR3 DNA reads TGTGCCAGCAGCTCCAGGGGGACTTCCTATAATTCACCCCTCCACTTT. This encodes CASSSRGTSYNSPLHF. Filled out from reference TRBV7-9 and TRBJ1-6, the complete variable domain reads DTGVSQNPRHKITKRGQNVTFRCDPISEHNRLYWYRQTLGQGPEFLTYFQNEAQLEKSRLLSDRFSAERPKGSFSTLEIQRTEQGDSAMYLCASSSRGTSYNSPLHFGNGTRLTVT.

V usage is TRBV4-3 and J usage is TRBJ1-2, with TRBD1 matching 10 bases. CDR1 LGHNA and CDR2 YSLEER come from the germline V gene. The CDR3 totals 17 residues. Trimming cost V 0 bases and J 9 bases; bases outside gene matches: 13. The CDR3 DNA is TGCGCCAGCAGCCAAGATGCCTTTGAGACAGGGGGCAGAAGCTACACCTTC. This codes for CASSQDAFETGGRSYTF.

This clone was seen a handful of times. This chain links TRBV7-3 with TRBJ2-5, with 9 bases aligning to TRBD2. The CDR3 loop spans 14 amino acids. CDR1 is SGHTA, CDR2 FQGTGA, per germline. V was clipped by 4 bases and J by 4 bases; unmatched bases: 4. CDR3 region: CASSSSTSGETQYF. In DNA, the CDR3 is TGTGCCAGCAGCTCCTCGACTAGCGGAGAGACCCAGTACTTC.

The chain recombines TRBV11-2 with TRBJ2-5; D remains ambiguous. This CDR3 is 12 amino acids long. V gave up 4 bases and J gave up 7 bases, with 10 bases separating them. Germline loops: CDR1 SGHAT, CDR2 FQNNGV. CDR3 residues: CASSSYVGTQYF. CDR3 nucleotide sequence: TGTGCCAGCAGCTCCTACGTTGGGACCCAGTACTTC.

This chain connects TRBV5-3 to TRBJ1-6; tentative D call: TRBD1 (6 bases). TRBV5-3 is treated as an ORF (open reading frame) with a function not yet certain. Deletions cut 7 bases from V and 7 bases from J, with 36 bases between. This CDR3 spans 21 amino acids. CDR3 DNA sequence: TGTGCCAGACTTCGCCTAGACCCTCCCAAACCTATGGACAGAAAGAATTCACCCCTCCACTTT. It encodes CARLRLDPPKPMDRKNSPLHF.

This clone was seen a handful of times. The J gene is TRBJ2-4, the V gene TRBV29-1; possibly TRBD2 for D (6 bases). With 4 bases removed from V and 1 base from J, the gap between germline ends came to 8 bases. CDR1 and CDR2 from the germline V gene are SQVTM and ANQGSEA. This CDR3 has 13 residues. CDR3 protein: CSVVTSAKNIQYF. The CDR3 nucleotides are TGCAGCGTTGTTACTAGCGCCAAAAACATTCAGTACTTC.

The chain combines TRBV4-2 with TRBJ2-7, with no clear D. Trimming stripped 0 bases from V and 0 bases from J, with 9 bases between. CDR1 is LGHNA, CDR2 YNFKEQ, per germline. The CDR3 spans 15 residues. CDR3 residues: CASSQDIGTSYEQYF. CDR3 DNA: TGTGCCAGCAGCCAAGATATTGGCACCTCCTACGAGCAGTACTTC.

This clone showed up just once. The chain carries TRBV28 and TRBJ2-5; D may be TRBD2 (5 bases). The CDR3 loop spans 13 amino acids. The V and J ends lost 3 bases and 6 bases respectively, with 11 bases between them. Per germline, CDR1 MDHEN and CDR2 SYDVKM. In DNA, the CDR3 is TGTGCCAGCAGTTTGAAGGGCGGGCAGACCCAGTACTTC. The encoded protein is CASSLKGGQTQYF.

This clone was counted a single time. This chain links TRBV7-2 with TRBJ2-5; no firm D call. From germline, CDR1 is SGHTA and CDR2 FQGNSA. The CDR3 runs 11 residues. Between the trimmed V and J ends, which lost 5 bases and 7 bases, there was a span of 8 bases. The CDR3 sequence is CASSPTWTQYF. For the CDR3, the DNA is TGTGCCAGCAGCCCGACTTGGACCCAGTACTTC.

This clone appeared a few times. The chain carries TRBV2 and TRBJ2-1; D is possibly TRBD2 (6 bases). Trimming shortened V by 9 bases and J by 6 bases, and 18 bases separated the two germline ends. The CDR3 runs 14 residues. CDR1 is SNHLY, CDR2 FYNNEI, per germline. The CDR3 loop reads CARRRAGLSNEQFF. CDR3 DNA sequence: TGTGCCAGAAGGAGGGCGGGACTCTCCAATGAGCAGTTCTTC.

In DNA, the CDR3 is TGTGCCAGCAGCCTCGACGACAGGTATAGCAATCAGCCCCAGCATTTT. Protein sequence: CASSLDDRYSNQPQHF. The rearrangement uses TRBV7-8 and TRBJ1-5; D is possibly TRBD1 (6 bases). Germline V CDR1 and CDR2: SGHVS, FQNEAQ. V was cut by 5 bases and J by 0 bases, with 14 bases left in between. The length of the CDR3 is 16 residues.

This rearrangement joins TRBV19 to TRBJ2-1, with 7 bases aligning to TRBD2. Germline V gene lookup returns CDR1 LNHDA and CDR2 SQIVND (reference sequence). The length of the CDR3 is 15 residues. The junction had 7 bases not matched to a gene; V was cut back by 1 base and J by 7 bases. The CDR3 sequence: CASSIAGGSWNEQFF. The CDR3 DNA sequence: TGTGCCAGTAGTATAGCGGGCGGGAGTTGGAATGAGCAGTTCTTC.

In its sample, this clone was seen a few times. Other DNA variants within this sample encode the same CDR3. This chain joins TRBV6-1 and TRBJ2-1; the match to TRBD1 covers 7 bases. J lost 0 bases, V lost 4 bases, and 3 bases had no gene match. The germline gives CDR1 MNHNS, CDR2 SASEGT. The CDR3 loop spans 15 amino acids. CDR3 protein: CASSAGTASYNEQFF. The CDR3 bases are TGTGCCAGCAGTGCCGGGACAGCCTCCTACAATGAGCAGTTCTTC.

This sequence joins TRBV7-2 and TRBJ2-3, with a tentative D call TRBD2 (5 bases). This CDR3 region has 15 residues. Germline V lookup: CDR1 SGHTA, CDR2 FQGNSA. With 1 base removed from V and 1 base from J, the gap between germline ends came to 9 bases. In DNA, the CDR3 is TGTGCCAGCAGCTTAGGACCCGGGGGCACAGATACGCAGTATTTT. It codes for CASSLGPGGTDTQYF.

The chain combines TRBV11-3 with TRBJ1-1; D unclear. With 2 bases removed from V and 2 bases from J, the gap between germline ends came to 6 bases. Germline CDR1 and CDR2: SGHNT and YENEEA. This CDR3 region has 13 residues. As DNA, the CDR3 is TGTGCCAGCAGCTTACTAAGCAACACTGAAGCTTTCTTT. Translated: CASSLLSNTEAFF.

The rearrangement links TRBV21-1 to TRBJ1-5; no DNA check was done on the table's D call, TRBD1. TRBV21-1 is reported as a pseudogene. The CDR3 runs to 15 residues. The CDR3 coding sequence is TGTGCCAGCAGCAAAAACAGGATGAGCAATCAGCCCCAGCATTTT. This codes for CASSKNRMSNQPQHF.